Sequencing of this T cell receptor beta chain was carried out in a study of regulatory T cells in long-lasting Graves disease. General study results and limits: Public clonotype sharing was higher in persistent than newly diagnosed patients. TRBV28, TRBJ1-2 and TRBJ2-5 were segments that persistent disease favored. Lower TCR diversity was seen in persistent Graves' patients than in newly diagnosed ones.

TCR beta libraries were built with iRepertoire HTBI primers and Arm-PCR of CDR3 regions. TCRdb reprocessed the multiplex PCR reads with MiXCR, giving one entry per CDR3 protein. The sample has roughly 400,000 distinct CDR3 sequences, roughly 20% seen once. This clonotype came up a few times. What it binds is unknown. Time point noted: persistent/refractory GD, antithyroid drugs over 5 years with positive TRAb. PBMC RNA was the source of the TCR library. From an endocrinology department in Xi'an, China, came the patients. The CDR3 totals 14 residues. Germline CDR1 reads SGHAT; CDR2 reads FQNNGV. Trimming removed 5 bases at V and 4 bases at J, with 9 bases between.

The chain combines TRBV11-2 with TRBJ2-6; D is undetermined. Sequencing was performed on peripheral blood mononuclear cells (PBMCs), taken when the disease was refractory, from a patient treated with antithyroid drugs. This sequence originates from a female donor with Graves disease. DNA for the CDR3: TGTGCCAGCAGCCCTATGTACGGGGCCAACGTCCTGACTTTC. Translated: CASSPMYGANVLTF.